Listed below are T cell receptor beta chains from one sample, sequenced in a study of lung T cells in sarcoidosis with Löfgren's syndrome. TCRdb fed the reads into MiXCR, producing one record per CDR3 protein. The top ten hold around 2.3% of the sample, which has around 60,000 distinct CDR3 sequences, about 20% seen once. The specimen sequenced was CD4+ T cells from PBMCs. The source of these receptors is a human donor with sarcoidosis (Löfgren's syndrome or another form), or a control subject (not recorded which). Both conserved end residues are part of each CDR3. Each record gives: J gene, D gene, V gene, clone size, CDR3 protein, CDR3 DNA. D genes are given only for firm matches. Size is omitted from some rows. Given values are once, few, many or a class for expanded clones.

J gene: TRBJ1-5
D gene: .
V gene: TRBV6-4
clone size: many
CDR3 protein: CASIGKGNQPQHF
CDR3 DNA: TGTGCCAGCATAGGGAAGGGTAATCAGCCCCAGCATTTT

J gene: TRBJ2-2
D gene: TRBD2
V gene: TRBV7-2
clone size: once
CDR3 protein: CASSLTSVNTGGLFF
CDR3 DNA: TGTGCCAGCAGCTTGACTAGCGTAAACACCGGGGGGCTGTTTTTT

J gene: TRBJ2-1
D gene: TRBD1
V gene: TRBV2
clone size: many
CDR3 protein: CASSLGGREFF
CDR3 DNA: TGTGCCAGCAGTCTAGGGGGCAGAGAGTTCTTC

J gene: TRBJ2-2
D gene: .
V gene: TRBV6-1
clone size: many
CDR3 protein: CASMRDANTGELFF
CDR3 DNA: TGTGCCAGCATGCGGGACGCGAACACCGGGGAGCTGTTTTTT

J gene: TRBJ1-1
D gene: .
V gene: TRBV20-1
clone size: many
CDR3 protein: CSAARGNTEAFF
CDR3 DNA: TGCAGTGCTGCCAGGGGGAACACTGAAGCTTTCTTT

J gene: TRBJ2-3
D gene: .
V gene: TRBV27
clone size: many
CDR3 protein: CASSLEDTQYF
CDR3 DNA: TGTGCCAGCAGCCTCGAAGATACGCAGTATTTT

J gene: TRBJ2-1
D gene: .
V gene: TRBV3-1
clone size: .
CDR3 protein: CASSQAPGSSYNGQFF
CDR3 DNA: TGTGCCAGCAGCCAAGCGCCCGGGAGCTCCTACAATGGGCAGTTCTTC

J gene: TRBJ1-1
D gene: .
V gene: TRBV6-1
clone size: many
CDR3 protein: CASSENMMKNTEAFF
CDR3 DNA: TGTGCCAGCAGTGAAAACATGATGAAGAACACTGAAGCTTTCTTT

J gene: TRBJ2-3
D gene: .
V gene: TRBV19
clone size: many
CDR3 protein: CASQGGSGWTDTQYF
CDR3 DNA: TGTGCCAGTCAGGGAGGTTCTGGATGGACAGATACGCAGTATTTT

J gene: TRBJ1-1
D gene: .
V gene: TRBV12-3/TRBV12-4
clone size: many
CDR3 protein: CASSFMYNTEAFF
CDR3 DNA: TGTGCCAGCAGTTTTATGTACAACACTGAAGCTTTCTTT

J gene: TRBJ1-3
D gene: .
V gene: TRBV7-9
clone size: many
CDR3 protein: CASSSLGFNFGGNTIYF
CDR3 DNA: TGTGCCAGCAGCTCACTTGGCTTCAACTTCGGGGGAAACACCATATATTTT

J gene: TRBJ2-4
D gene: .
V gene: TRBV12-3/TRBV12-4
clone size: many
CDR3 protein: CASSPRQGRYIQYF
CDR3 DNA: TGTGCCAGCAGCCCCCGGCAGGGGAGGTACATTCAGTACTTC

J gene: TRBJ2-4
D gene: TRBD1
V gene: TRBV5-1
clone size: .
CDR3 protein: CASSNQDRAGLYF
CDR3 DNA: TGCGCCAGCAGCAACCAGGACAGGGCCGGTTTATACTTC

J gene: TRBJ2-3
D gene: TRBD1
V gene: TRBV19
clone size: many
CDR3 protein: CATLGQTTDTQYF
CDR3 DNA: TGTGCCACTTTGGGACAGACCACAGATACGCAGTATTTT

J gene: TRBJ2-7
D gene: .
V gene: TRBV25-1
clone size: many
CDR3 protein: CASSVPGLYEQYF
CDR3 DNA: TGTGCCAGCAGTGTCCCAGGGCTCTACGAGCAGTACTTC

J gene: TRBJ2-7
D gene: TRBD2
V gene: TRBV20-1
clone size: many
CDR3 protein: CSATTGTTEGEQYF
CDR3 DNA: TGCAGTGCAACAACCGGGACTACTGAGGGGGAGCAGTACTTC

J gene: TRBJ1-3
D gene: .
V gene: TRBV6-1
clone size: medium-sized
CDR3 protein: CASAIGSSGNTIYF
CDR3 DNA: TGTGCCAGCGCCATCGGATCCTCTGGAAACACCATATATTTT

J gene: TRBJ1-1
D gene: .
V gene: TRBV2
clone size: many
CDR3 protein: CASSGALNTEAFF
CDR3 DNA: TGTGCCAGCAGTGGGGCCTTGAACACTGAAGCTTTCTTT

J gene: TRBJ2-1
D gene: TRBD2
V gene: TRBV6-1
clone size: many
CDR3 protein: CASITSGSRNEQFF
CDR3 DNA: TGTGCCAGCATAACTAGCGGGAGCCGCAATGAGCAGTTCTTC

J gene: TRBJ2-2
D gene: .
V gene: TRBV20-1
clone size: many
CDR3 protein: CSARRPGTGELFF
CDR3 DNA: TGCAGTGCCCGGAGACCCGGGACCGGGGAGCTGTTTTTT

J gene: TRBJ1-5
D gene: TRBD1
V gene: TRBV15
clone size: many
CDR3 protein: CATSRDRQGGINQPQHF
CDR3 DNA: TGTGCCACCAGCAGAGATCGGCAAGGGGGCATCAATCAGCCCCAGCATTTT

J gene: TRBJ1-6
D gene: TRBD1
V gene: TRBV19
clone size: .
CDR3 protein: CASSDRGSDNSPLHF
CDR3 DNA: TGTGCCAGTAGCGACAGGGGGTCGGATAATTCACCCCTCCACTTT

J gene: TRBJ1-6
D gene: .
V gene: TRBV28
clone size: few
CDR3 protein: CAIRRGGNSPLHF
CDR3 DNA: TGTGCCATCAGGCGCGGGGGGAATTCACCCCTCCACTTT

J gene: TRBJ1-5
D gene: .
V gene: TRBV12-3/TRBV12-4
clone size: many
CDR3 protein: CASSSSNNQPQHF
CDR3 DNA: TGTGCCAGCAGTTCATCCAACAATCAGCCCCAGCATTTT

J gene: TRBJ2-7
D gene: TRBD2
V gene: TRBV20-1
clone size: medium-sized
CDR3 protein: CSAGAGTSGYEQYF
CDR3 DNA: TGCAGTGCTGGGGCCGGGACTAGCGGCTACGAGCAGTACTTC

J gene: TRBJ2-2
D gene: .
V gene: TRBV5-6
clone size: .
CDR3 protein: CASSFVAGELFF
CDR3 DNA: TGTGCCAGCAGCTTTGTTGCCGGGGAGCTGTTTTTT

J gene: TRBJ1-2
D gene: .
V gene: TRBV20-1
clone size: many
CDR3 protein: CSPRDGDYGYTF
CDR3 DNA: TGCAGCCCGCGGGACGGTGACTATGGCTACACCTTC

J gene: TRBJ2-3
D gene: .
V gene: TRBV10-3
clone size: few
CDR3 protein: CAISQGTVPDTQYF
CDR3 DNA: TGTGCCATCAGTCAGGGGACGGTACCAGATACGCAGTATTTT

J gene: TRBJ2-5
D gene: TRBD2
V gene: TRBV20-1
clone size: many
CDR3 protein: CSARGLASGGQETQYF
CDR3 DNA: TGCAGTGCTAGAGGCTTGGCTAGCGGGGGACAAGAGACCCAGTACTTC

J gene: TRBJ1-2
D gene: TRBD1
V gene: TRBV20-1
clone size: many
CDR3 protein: CSARGDRGEGYTF
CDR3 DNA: TGCAGTGCTAGAGGGGACAGGGGTGAGGGCTACACCTTC

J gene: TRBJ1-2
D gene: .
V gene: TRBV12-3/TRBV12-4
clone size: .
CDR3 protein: CASSFGASNYGYTF
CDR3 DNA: TGTGCCAGCAGTTTTGGAGCCAGCAACTATGGCTACACCTTC

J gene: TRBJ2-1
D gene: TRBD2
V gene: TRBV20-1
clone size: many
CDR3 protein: CSARVASGRGYEQFF
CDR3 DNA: TGCAGTGCTAGAGTAGCTAGCGGGAGAGGGTATGAGCAGTTCTTC

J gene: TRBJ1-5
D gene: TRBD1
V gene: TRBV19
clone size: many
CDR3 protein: CASSRDRGQPQHF
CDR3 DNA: TGTGCCAGTAGCCGGGACAGGGGACAGCCCCAGCATTTT

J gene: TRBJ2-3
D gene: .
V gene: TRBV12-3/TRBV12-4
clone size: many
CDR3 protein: CASSSRVLSDTQYF
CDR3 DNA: TGTGCCAGCAGTTCAAGGGTTCTTTCGGATACGCAGTATTTT

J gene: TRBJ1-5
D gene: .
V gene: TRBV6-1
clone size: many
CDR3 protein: CASSEGWGHEQPQHF
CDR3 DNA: TGTGCCAGCAGTGAAGGCTGGGGTCATGAGCAGCCCCAGCATTTT

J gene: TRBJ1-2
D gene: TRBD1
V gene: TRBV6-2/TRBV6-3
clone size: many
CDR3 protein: CATQGWQGDGYTF
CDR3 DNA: TGTGCCACCCAGGGATGGCAGGGGGATGGCTACACCTTC

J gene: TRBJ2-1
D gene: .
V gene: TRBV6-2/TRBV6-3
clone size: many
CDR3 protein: CASSSFPGGTYNEQFF
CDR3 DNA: TGTGCCAGCTCCTCCTTTCCGGGCGGAACCTACAATGAGCAGTTCTTC

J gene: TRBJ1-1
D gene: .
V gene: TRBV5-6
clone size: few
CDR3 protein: CASGAVGGTNTEAFF
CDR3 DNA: TGTGCCAGCGGGGCCGTGGGGGGAACGAACACTGAAGCTTTCTTT

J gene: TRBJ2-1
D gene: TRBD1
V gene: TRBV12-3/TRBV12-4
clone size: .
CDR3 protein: CASSLAESRGNEQFF
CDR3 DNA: TGTGCCAGCAGTTTAGCGGAGAGCAGGGGGAATGAGCAGTTCTTC